The clone carrying this TCR beta chain was seen many times. Its antigen is not known. The record originates from a study of Graves' ophthalmopathy and Graves' hyperthyroidism. Study-wide results and caveats: Predictions made by the model for ophthalmopathy progression reached under 71% sensitivity and almost 75% specificity.

If patients had other autoimmune diseases, uncontrolled infections, pregnancy or lactation, they were excluded. Between the trimmed V and J ends, which lost 7 bases and 2 bases, there was a span of 9 bases. CDR1 MDHEN and CDR2 SYDVKM come from the germline V gene. The CDR3 covers 13 residues. Researchers took RNA transcripts and amplified TCR beta CDR3 regions from them. HTBI-primed first-round RT-PCR preceded second-round multiplex PCR. TCRdb re-derived calls from the multiplex PCR reads in MiXCR, one entry per CDR3 protein. The sample lists about 160,000 distinct CDR3 sequences; 39% were seen once. V is TRBV28 and J is TRBJ1-5; D is unclear. Sequencing was done on a sample of peripheral blood. The sequence came from a man aged 30 to 45 with Graves' ophthalmopathy. In DNA, the CDR3 is TGTGCCAGCAAGCGAAGTGGCAATCAGCCCCAGCATTTT. As protein: CASKRSGNQPQHF.